Given below is one T cell receptor beta chain in context. Cohort placement rested on clinical history that participants reported themselves. Exposed participants encountered a COVID-19 case during the 2 weeks preceding study entry. This specimen comes from a study of blood T cell repertoires in COVID-19. Per the original data handling: Amplifying reference gene primers gave estimates of nucleated cell counts. Sequenced by immunoSEQ multiplex PCR; TCRdb stores in-frame clones only, minus some. That table furnishes V, J and clone size, whereas the DNA furnished D and trimming. The repertoire has about 320,000 clones, roughly 85% of them found once; the top ten carry 1.9%. The TCR was taken from a woman under 40 who had been exposed to COVID-19. Sequencing used PBMCs or T cells enriched from blood (not recorded which).

CDR3 region: CAWSSRGQEPQHF. The DNA for the CDR3 is TGTGCCTGGAGTTCTAGGGGGCAAGAGCCCCAGCATTTT. The chain has TRBV30 and TRBJ1-5, with 7 nucleotides matching TRBD1. Trimming cost V 2 bases and J 8 bases; bases outside gene matches: 6. Germline CDR1 GTSNPN, CDR2 SVGIG (reference sequence). The CDR3 totals 13 residues.